Presented here are 19 T cell receptor beta chains from one specimen sequenced in a study of T cells in Graves' hyperthyroidism and ophthalmopathy. RNA transcripts served as the template for amplifying TCR beta CDR3 regions. RT-PCR in the first round (using the HTBI primer set) targeted the TCR CDR3. TCRdb analysed the multiplex PCR reads with MiXCR anew, one entry per CDR3 protein. The repertoire includes hundreds of thousands of distinct CDR3 sequences, 35% to 45% of them detected once, and about 8.9% sits in the top ten. Material for sequencing was blood. These receptors originate from a man younger than 35 with Graves' hyperthyroidism.

This clonotype has a count of ten or more. The J gene is TRBJ2-5, the V gene TRBV29-1; tentative D call: TRBD1 (7 bases). The CDR3 sequence is 13 residues long. In germline, CDR1 is SQVTM, CDR2 ANQGSEA. Trimming took off 5 bases at V and 3 bases at J, with 13 bases between the two ends. The CDR3 nucleotides read TGCAGCGTTCGCGGGACAGCTAAAGAGACCCAGTACTTC. Its protein product is CSVRGTAKETQYF. Drawing the rest from reference TRBV29-1 and TRBJ2-5, the complete variable domain is SAVISQKPSRDICQRGTSLTIQCQVDSQVTMMFWYRQQPGQSLTLIATANQGSEATYESGFVIDKFPISRPNLTFSTLTVSNMSPEDSSIYLCSVRGTAKETQYFGPGTRLLVL.

The rearrangement links TRBV20-1 to TRBJ2-7; D possibly corresponds to TRBD2 (7 bases). V lost 2 bases to trimming and J lost 9 bases, with 20 bases between them. Germline assignment: CDR1 DFQATT and CDR2 SNEGSKA (reference sequence). This CDR3 contains 14 residues. CDR3: CSARRGGGGDTQYF. CDR3 DNA sequence: TGCAGTGCTAGACGAGGGGGGGGTGGAGATACGCAGTACTTC.

The chain combines TRBV3-1 with TRBJ2-5; no clear D. Trimming removed 1 base from V and 9 bases from J, with 12 bases in between. CDR1 LGHDT and CDR2 YNNKEL come from the germline V gene (reference sequence). The CDR3 spans 13 residues. The CDR3 DNA reads as TGTGCCAGCAGCCAAGGACCGAGTTGGGCCCAGTACTTC. This gives the protein CASSQGPSWAQYF.

The V and J genes are TRBV7-3 and TRBJ1-1; D might be TRBD1 (6 bases). The CDR3 contains 16 residues. Trimming cost V 3 bases and J 1 base, with 15 bases left between them. Germline V CDR1 and CDR2: SGHTA, FQGTGA. The CDR3 sequence: CASSFWTAPWNTEAFF. For the CDR3, the DNA is TGTGCCAGCAGCTTTTGGACAGCCCCGTGGAACACTGAAGCTTTCTTT.

In the case of this clonotype: A read error may produce the germline difference seen at one junction end. Written as DNA, the CDR3 is TGCAGTGCTATCGGACAGTTCTCGTACGAGCGGTACTTC. Its protein product is CSAIGQFSYERYF. The chain recombines TRBV20-1 with TRBJ2-7, with D possibly TRBD1 on 6 matching bases. The CDR3 is made up of 13 amino acids. The V gene's germline CDR1 is DFQATT and CDR2 SNEGSKA (reference sequence).

This chain joins TRBV10-3 and TRBJ2-7; D tentatively fits TRBD1 or TRBD2 (6 bases each). V was pared by 10 bases and J by 2 bases, with 18 bases between. Germline V gives CDR1 ENHRY, CDR2 SYGVKD. The CDR3 runs 14 residues. The CDR3 loop reads CASSPGGHTYEQYF. The CDR3 nucleotides read TGTGCCAGCAGCCCCGGGGGACACACCTACGAGCAGTACTTC.

Turning to this clonotype: Germline and junction disagree at one end, which may indicate a read error. The chain employs TRBV20-1 and TRBJ1-1; D perhaps matches TRBD1 (5 bases). CDR3 length: 13 amino acids. The germline gives CDR1 DFQATT, CDR2 SNEGSKA (reference sequence). In nucleotides, the CDR3 is TGCAGTACTAGAGATTGGGGCTACACTGAAGCTTTCTTT. Translated, it gives CSTRDWGYTEAFF.

J is TRBJ2-1 and V is TRBV7-9; TRBD2 matches at 9 bases. V shed 5 bases, J shed 10 bases, and the junction held 15 bases outside the gene matches. Germline lookup yields CDR1 SEHNR and CDR2 FQNEAQ (reference sequence). The CDR3 totals 16 residues. CDR3: CASSNWDRGGALEQFF. Written as DNA, the CDR3 is TGTGCCAGCAGCAATTGGGACCGCGGGGGGGCCCTGGAGCAGTTCTTC.

Comment on this clonotype: At one boundary the junction diverges from the germline segment, which might be a read error. The rearrangement links TRBV10-3 to TRBJ1-2, with D perhaps TRBD1 (5 bases). Germline V CDR1 and CDR2: ENHRY, SYGVKD. The CDR3 runs 16 residues. The CDR3 DNA is TGTGCCAGCAGTTCCTCGGGGCCATACGCAATCTATGGCTACACCTTC. Translated: CASSSSGPYAIYGYTF.

This clonotype was recorded many times. V is TRBV5-1 and J is TRBJ1-6; TRBD1 is a possible D gene (6 bases). CDR1 is SGHRS, CDR2 YFSETQ, per germline. CDR3 length equals 14 residues. Between the trimmed V and J ends, which lost 3 bases and 5 bases, there was a span of 9 bases. The chain's CDR3 is CASSSGHNNSPLHF. The CDR3 coding sequence is TGCGCCAGCAGCTCGGGACACAATAATTCACCCCTCCACTTT.

V gene TRBV5-4 combines with J gene TRBJ2-7; TRBD2 matches 9 bases. V was pared by 1 base and J by 4 bases, with 3 bases of the junction left unmatched. The CDR3 has 14 amino acids. CDR1 is SGHNT, CDR2 YYREEE, per germline (reference sequence). DNA of the CDR3: TGTGCCAGCAGCTTGAGTAGCGGGAGATACGAGCAGTACTTC. It specifies CASSLSSGRYEQYF. The full variable domain, completed using reference TRBV5-4 and TRBJ2-7, is ETGVTQSPTHLIKTRGQQVTLRCSSQSGHNTVSWYQQALGQGPQFIFQYYREEENGRGNFPPRFSGLQFPNYSSELNVNALELDDSALYLCASSLSSGRYEQYFGPGTRLTVT.

In this sample, this clonotype turned up many times. CDR3 sequence: CASSLGFGYTF. CDR3 DNA: TGTGCCAGTAGTTTGGGATTTGGCTACACCTTC. The chain combines TRBV19 with TRBJ1-2; D is unclear. Trimming took off 5 bases at V and 7 bases at J, with 8 bases between the two ends. CDR1 LNHDA and CDR2 SQIVND come from the germline V gene (reference sequence). The CDR3 runs 11 residues.

In nucleotides, the CDR3 is TGTGCCAGTAGTAAGACTAGCGGAGCCACAGATACGCAGTATTTT. It yields the protein CASSKTSGATDTQYF. The rearrangement links TRBV19 to TRBJ2-3, with 9 bases matching TRBD2. The CDR3 has 15 residues. V lost 4 bases, J lost 2 bases, and 4 bases stayed unmatched. The germline V gene encodes CDR1 LNHDA and CDR2 SQIVND (reference sequence).

In its sample, this clonotype was seen a few times. J is TRBJ1-1 and V is TRBV6-1, with 10 bases identical to TRBD1. CDR3 length: 16 residues. With V trimmed by 6 bases and J by 4 bases, 11 bases remained unmatched. In germline, CDR1 is MNHNS, CDR2 SASEGT. For the CDR3, the DNA is TGTGCCAGCAGAACCGGGACAGGGGTCGGGGGCACTGAAGCTTTCTTT. It translates to CASRTGTGVGGTEAFF.

This clonotype was detected many times. The chain joins TRBV7-9 to TRBJ1-2, with TRBD1 as a possible D gene (6 bases). Trimming took 6 bases from V and 11 from J, leaving 22 bases between them. The CDR3 consists of 14 residues. CDR1 is SEHNR and CDR2 is FQNEAQ in the germline V gene (reference sequence). DNA for the CDR3: TGTGCCAGCAGGCCGGGACAAGGAGTAGGAGGGTACACCTTC. The encoded protein is CASRPGQGVGGYTF.

This clonotype was observed many times. The V call is TRBV5-1, the J call TRBJ1-1; D ambiguous. The CDR3 runs 12 residues. The germline gives CDR1 SGHRS, CDR2 YFSETQ. The V gene lost 0 bases and the J gene lost 10 bases, with 10 bases spanning the gap. The CDR3 DNA reads TGCGCCAGCAGCTTGGGGGATTCCGGAGCTTTCTTT. Its translation is CASSLGDSGAFF. Full variable domain (outside the CDR3, taken from reference TRBV5-1 and TRBJ1-1): KAGVTQTPRYLIKTRGQQVTLSCSPISGHRSVSWYQQTPGQGLQFLFEYFSETQRNKGNFPGRFSGRQFSNSRSEMNVSTLELGDSALYLCASSLGDSGAFFGQGTRLTVV.

Ten or more counts support this clonotype. V usage is TRBV5-1 and J usage is TRBJ1-1; D gene unclear. The ends were cut back, 5 bases at V and 1 base at J, with 6 bases in the middle. This CDR3 comprises 12 residues. Germline assignment: CDR1 SGHRS and CDR2 YFSETQ. CDR3 amino acids: CASSVPNTEAFF. CDR3 coding DNA: TGCGCCAGCAGTGTACCGAACACTGAAGCTTTCTTT.

This chain joins TRBV7-2 and TRBJ2-7; TRBD2 agrees at 7 bases. Germline CDR1 and CDR2: SGHTA and FQGNSA. There are 16 residues in the CDR3. V dropped 3 bases and J dropped 2; count of bases not matched to a gene: 10. CDR3 nucleotide sequence: TGTGCCAGCAGCTTCCACCGACTAGCAGCCCCCTACGAGCAGTACTTC. Amino acid sequence: CASSFHRLAAPYEQYF.

Comments on this clonotype: A much bigger clone sits one base away, suggesting this may be a read error. The genes are TRBV10-3 and TRBJ2-7; possibly TRBD1 for D (6 bases). From germline, CDR1 is ENHRY and CDR2 SYGVKD. The CDR3 totals 15 residues. The CDR3 region is CAICESGAARGEQYF. CDR3 coding DNA: TGTGCCATCTGTGAGTCAGGGGCGGCTCGCGGCGAGCAGTACTTC.